The next 32 T cell receptor beta chains were all read from a single sample in a study of cytomegalovirus exposure and HLA in healthy donors. TCRdb's copy holds only in-frame clones and misses some; the assay was immunoSEQ multiplex PCR. The top ten clones hold 3.5% to 4.5% of a sample with about 73,000 clones, over 85% of them seen once. Sequences were obtained from PBMCs. Receptors were obtained from a woman aged 18-30 years in good health and CMV-seropositive.

The V call is TRBV28, the J call TRBJ2-1, with 9 nucleotides matching TRBD2. The germline gives CDR1 MDHEN, CDR2 SYDVKM. This CDR3 has 15 residues. Trimming removed 7 bases from V and 7 bases from J; junction bases left unmatched: 11. This CDR3 reads CASKGGGRAGNEQFF. In DNA form, the CDR3 reads TGTGCCAGCAAGGGTGGCGGGAGGGCCGGGAATGAGCAGTTCTTC.

The chain couples TRBV25-1 to TRBJ2-3; D gene uncertain. With 6 bases removed from V and 2 bases from J, the gap between germline ends came to 3 bases. In germline, CDR1 is MGHDK, CDR2 SYGVNS. The CDR3 contains 11 residues. The chain's CDR3 is CASSLTDTQYF. CDR3 nucleotide sequence: TGTGCCAGCAGCCTCACAGATACGCAGTATTTT.

The J gene is TRBJ2-5, the V gene TRBV1; the listed D gene, TRBD1, was not tested against the DNA. TRBV1 is recorded as a pseudogene. The CDR3 totals 15 residues. Here the CDR3 reads CTSSQDRHIQETQYF. For the CDR3, the DNA is TGCACCAGCAGCCAAGATCGACATATCCAAGAGACCCAGTACTTC.

This clone was seen a single time. The chain combines TRBV28 with TRBJ2-3; tentatively, D is TRBD2 (6 bases). The V end lost 5 bases, the J end lost 4 bases, and 19 bases lay between the germline ends. From germline, CDR1 is MDHEN and CDR2 SYDVKM. CDR3 length equals 16 residues. CDR3 sequence (DNA): TGTGCCAGCAGTGGTCTCGGAGGGTGGAGATCAGATACGCAGTATTTT. Translated, it gives CASSGLGGWRSDTQYF.

This clone was observed a single time. This chain links TRBV5-1 with TRBJ2-1, with TRBD2 matching over 10 bases. Germline V lookup: CDR1 SGHRS, CDR2 YFSETQ. V lost 4 bases, J lost 7 bases, and 8 bases stayed unmatched. The CDR3 extends over 15 amino acids. In DNA, the CDR3 is TGCGCCAGCAGCGAGACTAGCGGGCGGCATAATGAGCAGTTCTTC. Translated: CASSETSGRHNEQFF.

The chain joins TRBV2 to TRBJ1-5; 7 bases line up with TRBD1. The CDR3 runs 13 residues. The trim removed 5 bases at V and 6 bases at J, leaving 4 bases unmatched. The germline V gene encodes CDR1 SNHLY and CDR2 FYNNEI. The CDR3 here is CASSRDSGQPQHF. CDR3 in DNA: TGTGCCAGCAGTAGGGACAGTGGTCAGCCCCAGCATTTT.

V gene TRBV4-2 combines with J gene TRBJ1-3; D ambiguous. This CDR3 region has 16 residues. With 0 bases removed from V and 0 bases from J, the gap between germline ends came to 9 bases. The germline CDR1 and CDR2 sequences are LGHNA and YNFKEQ. Here the CDR3 DNA reads TGTGCCAGCAGCCAAGATAAAACAGACTCTGGAAACACCATATATTTT. This sequence encodes CASSQDKTDSGNTIYF.

This clone has just a few counts. The chain recombines TRBV5-5 with TRBJ1-1; tentatively, D is TRBD1 (5 bases). The CDR3 is 16 residues long. With 4 bases removed from V and 0 bases from J, the gap between germline ends came to 16 bases. Germline lookup yields CDR1 SGHKS and CDR2 YYEKEE (reference sequence). CDR3: CASSPRETVMNTEAFF. CDR3 nucleotides: TGTGCCAGCAGCCCCCGAGAGACAGTAATGAACACTGAAGCTTTCTTT. The full variable domain, rest sourced from reference TRBV5-5 and TRBJ1-1, is DAGVTQSPTHLIKTRGQQVTLRCSPISGHKSVSWYQQVLGQGPQFIFQYYEKEERGRGNFPDRFSARQFPNYSSELNVNALLLGDSALYLCASSPRETVMNTEAFFGQGTRLTVV.

The chain carries TRBV21-1 and TRBJ2-7; the table assigns TRBD2, which was not confirmed against the DNA. TRBV21-1 is marked as a pseudogene. The CDR3 length is 16 residues. CDR3 residues: CASACTPGNRVYEQYF. Here the CDR3 DNA reads TGTGCCAGCGCCTGTACCCCCGGGAACCGAGTCTACGAGCAGTACTTC.

The chain combines TRBV28 with TRBJ1-5; D uncertain. V lost 4 bases and J 1 base, leaving 11 bases between the germline ends. The germline gives CDR1 MDHEN, CDR2 SYDVKM. There are 15 residues in the CDR3. The CDR3 here is CASSSGSLSNQPQHF. The CDR3, as DNA: TGTGCCAGCAGTTCGGGAAGCTTGAGCAATCAGCCCCAGCATTTT.

For the CDR3, the DNA is TGTGCCAGCTCACCATCGACACAGTATGAAAAACTGTTTTTT. Its protein is CASSPSTQYEKLFF. This chain joins TRBV18 and TRBJ1-4, with unresolved D. Per germline, CDR1 KGHSH and CDR2 LQKENI. The CDR3 spans 14 residues. Trimming pared 2 bases from V and 6 bases from J, leaving 10 bases between. The whole variable domain, filled in from reference TRBV18 and TRBJ1-4, reads NAGVMQNPRHLVRRRGQEARLRCSPMKGHSHVYWYRQLPEEGLKFMVYLQKENIIDESGMPKERFSAEFPKEGPSILRIQQVVRGDSAAYFCASSPSTQYEKLFFGSGTQLSVL.

V is TRBV7-2 and J is TRBJ2-1; 7 bases match TRBD2. The germline V gene has CDR1 SGHTA and CDR2 FQGNSA. The CDR3 is 16 amino acids. J lost 3 bases, V lost 7 bases, and 12 bases had no gene match. Written as DNA, the CDR3 is TGTGCCAGCAACAAAGGGCTAGCGGTGAGCTACAATGAGCAGTTCTTC. It yields the protein CASNKGLAVSYNEQFF.

The chain's CDR3 is CASSPGLAGLDEQFF. The CDR3 DNA is TGTGCCAGCAGCCCGGGACTAGCGGGACTCGATGAGCAGTTCTTC. The V gene is TRBV9, the J gene TRBJ2-1; 13 bases align to TRBD2. Germline V gene lookup returns CDR1 SGDLS and CDR2 YYNGEE. J lost 8 bases, V lost 4 bases, and 6 bases had no gene match. This CDR3 is 15 amino acids long.

V is TRBV4-1 and J is TRBJ2-2; 9 nucleotides agree with TRBD2. The CDR3 length is 16 residues. V trimming: 4 bases; J trimming: 6 bases; junction bases outside the gene matches: 9. CDR1 and CDR2 from the germline V gene are MGHRA and YSYEKL. CDR3 in DNA: TGCGCCAGCAGCCTCCTCCTTGCGGGGGGGTCCGGGGAGCTGTTTTTT. This sequence encodes CASSLLLAGGSGELFF.

Comments on this clone: A much larger clone differs from this one at a single base, so this may be a read error. This rearrangement joins TRBV4-2 to TRBJ2-1; 11 nucleotides line up with TRBD2. Per the germline V gene, CDR1 is LGHNA and CDR2 is YNFKEQ. CDR3 length: 15 amino acids. DNA of the CDR3: TGTGTCAGCAGCCAAGATAGCGGGGGGGCCAATGAGCAGTTCTTC. Encoded protein: CVSSQDSGGANEQFF.

The rearrangement joins TRBV30 to TRBJ1-1, with TRBD1 as a possible D gene (6 bases). The CDR3 spans 15 residues. The germline V and J ends were trimmed by 4 bases and 4 bases, with 19 bases remaining between them. Germline CDR1 is GTSNPN and CDR2 is SVGIG (reference sequence). Written as DNA, the CDR3 is TGTGCCTGGACGCCCTTTGGGGGCGGGAGCACTGAAGCTTTCTTT. Residues: CAWTPFGGGSTEAFF.

This clone showed up just a few times. V usage is TRBV5-5 and J usage is TRBJ2-7; 8 bases are a match to TRBD1. The J segment lost 5 bases and the V segment lost 3 bases, leaving 7 bases of the junction unmatched. The CDR3 extends over 14 amino acids. Germline values: CDR1 SGHKS, CDR2 YYEKEE (reference sequence). CDR3 sequence reads: CASSWRTGTHEQYF. CDR3 nucleotides: TGTGCCAGCAGCTGGAGGACAGGGACCCACGAGCAGTACTTC.

This clone occurred once. The rearrangement links TRBV19 to TRBJ2-1; 10 positions match TRBD1. The junction had 11 bases not matched to a gene; V was cut back by 5 bases and J by 7 bases. Germline V CDR1 and CDR2: LNHDA, SQIVND (reference sequence). The CDR3 sequence is 16 residues long. The CDR3 reads CASSQGWDRGENEQFF. In nucleotides, the CDR3 is TGTGCCAGTAGTCAGGGTTGGGACAGGGGAGAAAATGAGCAGTTCTTC.

This chain joins TRBV19 and TRBJ2-7; 7 nucleotides align to TRBD1. V was clipped by 4 bases and J by 0 bases; unmatched bases: 6. CDR1 is LNHDA and CDR2 is SQIVND in the germline V gene (reference sequence). The CDR3 covers 15 residues. Here the CDR3 DNA reads TGTGCCAGTAGTACCGCCGGGACAGTCTCCTACGAGCAGTACTTC. Residues: CASSTAGTVSYEQYF. Combining the CDR3 with reference TRBV19 and TRBJ2-7 gives the whole variable domain DGGITQSPKYLFRKEGQNVTLSCEQNLNHDAMYWYRQDPGQGLRLIYYSQIVNDFQKGDIAEGYSVSREKKESFPLTVTSAQKNPTAFYLCASSTAGTVSYEQYFGPGTRLTVT.

This chain connects TRBV10-1 to TRBJ2-1; 13 bases match TRBD2. CDR1 and CDR2 from the germline V gene are WNHNN and SYGVQD (reference sequence). J was trimmed by 5 bases and V by 3 bases; bases with no gene match: 4. The CDR3 is made up of 16 amino acids. CDR3: CASSELAGGPDNEQFF. CDR3 nucleotides: TGCGCCAGCAGTGAACTAGCGGGAGGGCCGGACAATGAGCAGTTCTTC.

The V and J genes are TRBV18 and TRBJ1-1; D perhaps matches TRBD1 (6 bases). Per germline, CDR1 KGHSH and CDR2 LQKENI. The CDR3 has 16 amino acids. Trimming shortened V by 1 base and J by 2 bases, and 14 bases separated the two germline ends. CDR3 residues: CASSPLGRGKNTEAFF. The CDR3 region has the DNA TGTGCCAGCTCACCACTGGGCAGGGGAAAAAACACTGAAGCTTTCTTT. The full variable domain, with the rest looked up from reference TRBV18 and TRBJ1-1, is NAGVMQNPRHLVRRRGQEARLRCSPMKGHSHVYWYRQLPEEGLKFMVYLQKENIIDESGMPKERFSAEFPKEGPSILRIQQVVRGDSAAYFCASSPLGRGKNTEAFFGQGTRLTVV.

V gene TRBV11-3 combines with J gene TRBJ2-2; 8 nucleotides agree with TRBD2. The CDR3 covers 16 residues. Germline values: CDR1 SGHNT, CDR2 YENEEA. V trimming: 5 bases; J trimming: 3 bases; junction bases outside the gene matches: 8. For the CDR3, the DNA is TGTGCCAGCAGCCAAAGGGCGGGGGGTTACACCGGGGAGCTGTTTTTT. Translating it yields CASSQRAGGYTGELFF.

The chain uses TRBV10-2 and TRBJ1-3, with 8 positions matching TRBD1. The V gene end was trimmed by 4 bases and the J gene end by 4 bases; junction bases not matched to a gene: 6. Germline CDR1 and CDR2: WSHSY and SAAADI. The CDR3 loop spans 15 amino acids. Here the CDR3 reads CASSVGQGFGNTIYF. CDR3 bases: TGCGCCAGCAGTGTTGGACAGGGCTTCGGAAACACCATATATTTT.

The genes are TRBV15 and TRBJ2-6, with 8 nucleotides matching TRBD1. Trimming cost V 0 bases and J 4 bases; bases outside gene matches: 5. CDR1 and CDR2 (germline): LNHNV, YYDKDF (reference sequence). The CDR3 has 17 residues. CDR3 protein: CATSRDGTGAGANVLTF. The CDR3 nucleotides read TGTGCCACCAGCAGAGACGGGACAGGTGCAGGGGCCAACGTCCTGACTTTC.

As concerns this clone: Other DNA sequences in this specimen translate into the identical CDR3. The chain is built from TRBV5-8 and TRBJ2-2; 7 bases match TRBD1. The CDR3 has 15 amino acids. Germline trimming cut 0 bases from V and 1 base from J; bases unmatched to any gene: 0. Germline CDR1 SGHTS, CDR2 YDEGEE. CDR3 amino acids: CASSLGQGNTGELFF. The DNA of the CDR3 is TGTGCCAGCAGCTTGGGACAGGGGAACACCGGGGAGCTGTTTTTT.

The CDR3 DNA sequence: TGTGCCAGCAGCACCGGACTAGCGGGGCAAACCGGGGAGCTGTTTTTT. This sequence encodes CASSTGLAGQTGELFF. The V call is TRBV7-9, the J call TRBJ2-2, with 12 bases lining up with TRBD2. CDR3 length equals 16 residues. The trim removed 5 bases at V and 5 bases at J, leaving 6 bases unmatched. In germline, CDR1 is SEHNR, CDR2 FQNEAQ (reference sequence).

The V call is TRBV7-8, the J call TRBJ2-5, with 11 nucleotides matching TRBD1. Germline CDR1 reads SGHVS; CDR2 reads FQNEAQ. After removal of 3 bases from V and 4 bases from J, the junction contained 4 bases not matched to a gene. The CDR3 has 15 residues. CDR3 sequence (DNA): TGTGCCAGCAGCTTGGGACAGGGGGGGATAGAGACCCAGTACTTC. Its translation: CASSLGQGGIETQYF.

The rearrangement links TRBV5-6 to TRBJ2-2; D perhaps matches TRBD1 (5 bases). V was cut by 3 bases and J by 6 bases, with 12 bases left in between. CDR1 and CDR2 (germline): SGHDT, YYEEEE. The CDR3 totals 14 residues. CDR3 sequence: CASSSSQGSGELFF. The CDR3 DNA reads as TGTGCCAGCAGCTCAAGCCAGGGTTCCGGGGAGCTGTTTTTT.

CDR3 region: CASSLTLGGLPRETQYF. CDR3 sequence (DNA): TGTGCCAGCAGCTTAACTCTCGGGGGTCTCCCCCGAGAGACCCAGTACTTC. The V gene is TRBV7-3, the J gene TRBJ2-5, with a tentative D call TRBD2 (6 bases). V lost 0 bases, J lost 4 bases, and 18 bases lay in between. CDR3 length equals 17 residues. Germline lookup yields CDR1 SGHTA and CDR2 FQGTGA.

This clone was recorded a few times. The chain links TRBV5-5 to TRBJ2-2; 11 bases map to TRBD1. Germline CDR1 and CDR2: SGHKS and YYEKEE (reference sequence). The CDR3 has 16 amino acids. V lost 3 bases, J lost 0 bases, and 1 base stayed unmatched. CDR3 sequence reads: CASSWTGGANTGELFF. The CDR3 region has the DNA TGTGCCAGCAGCTGGACAGGGGGCGCGAACACCGGGGAGCTGTTTTTT.

This clone was seen more than once but under ten times. This chain joins TRBV2 and TRBJ2-3, with D possibly TRBD1 on 6 matching bases. This CDR3 spans 15 amino acids. V was clipped by 3 bases and J by 5 bases, with 15 bases between them. CDR1 and CDR2 from the germline V gene are SNHLY and FYNNEI. CDR3 in amino acids: CASSEWAGAVDTQYF. CDR3 in DNA: TGTGCCAGCAGTGAGTGGGCAGGGGCAGTAGATACGCAGTATTTT.

This sequence joins TRBV28 and TRBJ1-3, with 9 bases identical to TRBD1. The CDR3 loop spans 13 amino acids. The germline gives CDR1 MDHEN, CDR2 SYDVKM. J lost 3 bases, V lost 10 bases, and 4 bases had no gene match. CDR3 protein: CATDRGFGNTIYF. The CDR3 nucleotides read TGTGCCACCGACAGGGGGTTTGGAAACACCATATATTTT.